This TCR beta chain originates from a study of blood T cell repertoires in COVID-19 (dated by TCRdb to 2019 to 2021). Some background on the complete study: Samples from collaborators originated in the United States, Italy and Spain and spanned both the acute and convalescent phases of COVID-19. Samples were obtained from the ongoing ImmuneRACE study (first 160 participants) and from over 1,000 subjects provided by 6 global collaborators. The prospective study material was composed of cDNA or gDNA derived from T cells, B-cell-depleted T cells, or PBMCs. A freely available public database, intended as a resource for researchers studying the immune response to SARS-CoV-2, is where the repertoires were released. Sample metadata almost always included a de-identified subject ID, COVID-19 status, age in years and sex. HLA class I and class II types, where available, came from metadata supplied by the sample provider rather than from assay-based typing. Deeply sampled blood TCRbeta repertoires from subjects exposed to, actively infected with, or recovered from COVID-19 were included in the dataset. The paper as a whole reports these results and caveats: The quantity of clinical and demographic metadata differed by source and by participant and was supplied without curation.

Enrolling through a virtual design, the prospective study's participants ranged in age from roughly 18 to 89 years and lived across approximately 25 United States geographic areas. Cohort assignment in the prospective study relied on participant-reported clinical history from a screening survey and a study questionnaire. Recovered participants in ImmuneRACE Cohort 3 were defined by two consecutive negative NP/OP PCR tests, clearance by a healthcare professional, or resolution of symptoms. Each participant in the prospective study had whole blood, serum and a nasopharyngeal or oropharyngeal swab collected by mobile phlebotomists. Over a roughly two-month period, participants in the prospective study had the option of providing additional blood draws and questionnaires. Prospective study blood samples were shipped either frozen or at room temperature before DNA extraction. On this clone: The antigen this receptor binds is unknown. Qualities for individual bases were not recorded, and no much larger clone is one base off.

The CDR3 sequence holds 14 residues, the cysteine and phenylalanine included. CDR3 DNA only is kept here, 42 bases in frame from base 1. Between the V and J ends, shortened by 2 bases and 4 bases respectively, the junction contains 11 bases. CDR1 SGHTA and CDR2 FQGNSA were looked up in the germline V gene. The immunoSEQ Assay, a bias-controlled multiplex PCR, was used to amplify TCRbeta CDR3 regions from genomic DNA. On the authors' methods: Within the assay, amplification of reference gene primers was used to estimate how many nucleated cells each sample contained. Sequence reads were collapsed and filtered to measure the absolute abundance of every unique TCRbeta CDR3 rearrangement. For each sample, productive Simpson clonality was calculated as the square root of Simpson's diversity index across productive rearrangements. TCRdb holds this immuneACCESS table with in-frame rearrangements only. Some clones are missing; in checked studies, unresolved V genes explain under half, and the rest has no known cause. V and J calls and clone size come straight from that table; D and trimming were deduced from the DNA. This sample has fewer than 400,000 clones in its table, and around 90% of those were observed once. The top ten clones comprise roughly 5.3% of the sample.

The source material was PBMCs or T cells enriched from blood (not recorded which). This receptor chain uses TRBV7-2 and TRBJ1-1; TRBD1 might be the D gene, on 5 matching bases. This TCR was sampled from a man between 60 and 75 years old who had recovered from COVID-19. The DNA is as follows: TGTGCCAGCAGCTTACACGGGGGGGGCACTGAAGCTTTCTTT. Translation gives CASSLHGGGTEAFF.